The T cell receptor beta chain under discussion was sequenced for a study of blood T cell repertoires in COVID-19 (dated by TCRdb to 2020 to 2022). About the investigation overall: The collaborator samples originated in the United States, Italy and Spain and spanned the acute and convalescent phases of COVID-19. The prospective study material was composed of cDNA or gDNA derived from T cells, B-cell-depleted T cells, or PBMCs. Deeply sampled blood TCRbeta repertoires from subjects exposed to, actively infected with, or recovered from COVID-19 were included in the dataset. The repertoires were released in a freely available public database intended as a resource for research on the immune response to SARS-CoV-2. Samples were obtained from the ongoing ImmuneRACE study (first 160 participants) and from over 1,000 subjects provided by 6 global collaborators. Sample metadata almost always included a de-identified subject ID, COVID-19 status, age in years and sex. Where HLA class I and class II types were available, the types were taken from metadata supplied by the sample provider, not from assay-based typing.

What the study reported, not specific to this receptor: The quantity of clinical and demographic metadata differed by source and by participant and was supplied without curation.

The immunoSEQ Assay, a bias-controlled multiplex PCR, was used to amplify TCRbeta CDR3 regions from genomic DNA. The paper's data handling went like this. Nucleated cell counts per sample were estimated from amplification of reference gene primers within the assay. To quantify the absolute abundance of each unique TCRbeta CDR3 rearrangement, sequence reads were collapsed and filtered. For each sample, productive Simpson clonality was calculated as the square root of Simpson's diversity index across productive rearrangements. This immuneACCESS table, as held by TCRdb, lists in-frame sequences with V and J called but not all clones. Of the missing ones, under half trace to an unresolved V gene in checked studies; the others have no known cause. That table supplies the V and J calls and clone size; D and trimming were determined from the DNA. Present in this sample are some 350,000 clones, around 91% of which were seen just once. Jointly, the top ten make up around 3.5% of the sample.

Unmatched junction bases come to 6, with V trimmed by 5 bases and J by 4 bases. The CDR3 starts with the cysteine, ends with the phenylalanine, and has 14 residues. The read is trimmed to its CDR3 DNA, 42 bases read in frame from base 1. The germline V gene (reference sequence) provides CDR1 LNHDA and CDR2 SQIVND. As for this clone: What antigen it recognizes has not been identified. No much larger clonotype is one base removed from it; base qualities were not supplied.

Another Seattle source contributed samples from volunteer blood donors who had recovered from COVID-19. Collaborating institutions collected whole blood in K2EDTA tubes following their own protocols. Collaborator samples were shipped for TCRbeta analysis as frozen whole blood, isolated PBMCs, or DNA extracted from either sample type. Sequencing used peripheral blood. The rearranged chain carries TRBV19 and TRBJ1-2, with 8 junctional bases fitting TRBD1. This TCR was sampled from a woman between 18 and 29 years old who had recovered from COVID-19. The DNA sequence reads TGTGCCAGTAGTCCGACCGGACAGGGCTATGGCTACACCTTC. This translates into CASSPTGQGYGYTF.